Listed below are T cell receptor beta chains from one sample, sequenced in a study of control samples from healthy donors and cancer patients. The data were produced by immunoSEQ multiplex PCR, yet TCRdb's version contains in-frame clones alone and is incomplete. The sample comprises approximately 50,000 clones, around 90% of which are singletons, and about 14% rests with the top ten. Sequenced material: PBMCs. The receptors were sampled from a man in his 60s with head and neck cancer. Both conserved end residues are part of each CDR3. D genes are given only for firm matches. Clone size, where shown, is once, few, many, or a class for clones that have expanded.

CASSAAVGTGELFF | TGTGCCAGCAGCGCCGCGGTCGGAACCGGGGAGCTGTTTTTT | 14 | TRBV9 | - | - | TRBJ2-2
CASSFSATGGFYQPQHF | TGTGCCAGCAGTTTTTCCGCGACAGGGGGTTTTTACCAGCCCCAGCATTTT | 17 | TRBV28 | - | TRBD1 | TRBJ1-5
CAISESIGQLREQYF | TGTGCCATCAGTGAGTCCATCGGCCAGCTGCGAGAGCAGTACTTC | 15 | TRBV10-3 | once | - | TRBJ2-7
CASGLVEGAREQYF | TGTGCTAGTGGTTTGGTAGAGGGGGCGCGTGAGCAGTACTTC | 14 | TRBV12-5 | - | TRBD1 | TRBJ2-7
CASSHSRGLEKLFF | TGTGCCAGCAGCCACTCCAGGGGTCTGGAAAAACTGTTTTTT | 14 | TRBV3-1/TRBV3-2 | few | - | TRBJ1-4
CASSRGQGEADTQYF | TGTGCCAGCAGCAGGGGACAGGGAGAGGCAGATACGCAGTATTTT | 15 | TRBV5-4 | - | TRBD1 | TRBJ2-3
CASRGISGGGYTF | TGTGCCAGCAGGGGGATCTCAGGAGGAGGCTACACCTTC | 13 | TRBV25-1 | - | - | TRBJ1-2
CAILGGFGNTIYF | TGTGCCATCTTAGGCGGATTCGGAAACACCATATATTTT | 13 | TRBV10-3 | - | - | TRBJ1-3
CASSQDGYDGYEQYF | TGCGCCAGCAGCCAAGACGGTTACGATGGCTACGAGCAGTACTTC | 15 | TRBV4-1 | - | - | TRBJ2-7
CASSVQGVGNEQFF | TGCGCCAGCAGCGTACAGGGTGTCGGCAATGAGCAGTTCTTC | 14 | TRBV5-1 | - | - | TRBJ2-1
CAWERVSETQYF | TGTGCCTGGGAAAGGGTATCAGAGACCCAGTACTTC | 12 | TRBV30 | - | - | TRBJ2-5
CASSSHHRGVTEAFF | TGTGCCAGTAGTTCCCATCATCGGGGCGTCACTGAAGCTTTCTTT | 15 | TRBV19 | - | - | TRBJ1-1
CASSHYFVPGQGVHYYNSPLHF | TGCGCCAGCAGTCACTACTTTGTTCCGGGACAGGGGGTGCACTACTATAATTCACCCCTCCACTTT | 22 | TRBV23-1 | - | TRBD1 | TRBJ1-6
CASSSGSRWYGYTF | TGTGCCAGCAGTTCCGGGTCCCGATGGTATGGCTACACCTTC | 14 | TRBV28 | - | - | TRBJ1-2
CASWSVSRTDTQYF | TGTGCCAGCTGGAGTGTGAGCCGCACAGATACGCAGTATTTT | 14 | TRBV6-5 | few | - | TRBJ2-3
CATSYLGLVRFF | TGTGCCACCAGCTATTTAGGACTAGTAAGGTTCTTC | 12 | TRBV15 | - | TRBD2 | TRBJ2-1
CASSYGLQASYEQYF | TGTGCCAGCAGTTACGGGTTACAGGCCTCCTACGAGCAGTACTTC | 15 | TRBV6-2/TRBV6-3 | few | - | TRBJ2-7
CASSPYPWESGSYNEQFF | TGTGCCAGCAGTCCATACCCCTGGGAGTCAGGCTCCTACAATGAGCAGTTCTTC | 18 | TRBV28 | - | - | TRBJ2-1
CASSVRGGYTF | TGTGCCAGCAGTGTCAGGGGGGGCTACACCTTC | 11 | TRBV2 | - | TRBD1 | TRBJ1-2
CASSSDGRGPYEQYF | TGTGCCAGCAGCTCGGACGGAAGAGGCCCCTACGAGCAGTACTTC | 15 | TRBV6-5 | - | - | TRBJ2-7
CASSSSPDRPYGYTF | TGTGCCAGCAGTTCTTCACCAGACAGACCCTATGGCTACACCTTC | 15 | TRBV6-2/TRBV6-3 | - | - | TRBJ1-2
CASSYSTGVYEQFF | TGTGCCAGCAGTTACTCGACTGGGGTGTATGAGCAGTTCTTC | 14 | TRBV6-5 | once | - | TRBJ2-1
CASSLVAEGDTQYF | TGCGCCAGCAGCTTGGTGGCAGAAGGAGATACGCAGTATTTT | 14 | TRBV5-1 | - | - | TRBJ2-3
CASSQDPAGDPKQFF | TGCGCCAGCAGCCAAGATCCAGCGGGAGATCCCAAGCAGTTCTTC | 15 | TRBV4-3 | - | TRBD2 | TRBJ2-1
CASSQERGVRYGYTF | TGTGCCAGCAGCCAAGAAAGGGGCGTAAGATATGGCTACACCTTC | 15 | TRBV4-2 | - | - | TRBJ1-2
CASSPDPATYWNEQFF | TGCGCCAGCAGCCCAGACCCAGCGACCTATTGGAATGAGCAGTTCTTC | 16 | TRBV5-1 | - | - | TRBJ2-1
CASSLPGVMYEQYF | TGTGCCAGCAGCTTACCGGGGGTAATGTACGAGCAGTACTTC | 14 | TRBV11-2 | - | - | TRBJ2-7
CASSDPGYNEQFF | TGTGCCAGCAGTGACCCCGGTTACAATGAGCAGTTCTTC | 13 | TRBV25-1 | - | - | TRBJ2-1
CASSQDLGTQYNEQFF | TGTGCCAGCAGCCAAGACTTGGGGACACAGTACAATGAGCAGTTCTTC | 16 | TRBV3-1/TRBV3-2 | - | - | TRBJ2-1
CASSLGQGNYEQYF | TGTGCCAGCAGCCTGGGACAGGGGAACTACGAGCAGTACTTC | 14 | TRBV7-2 | - | TRBD1 | TRBJ2-7
CSVVAGYNQPQHF | TGCAGCGTTGTAGCGGGTTACAATCAGCCCCAGCATTTT | 13 | TRBV29-1 | - | - | TRBJ1-5
CATSGQGGPAPGNTIYF | TGTGCCACCAGTGGGCAGGGGGGCCCTGCTCCTGGAAACACCATATATTTT | 17 | TRBV25-1 | - | TRBD1 | TRBJ1-3
CASSQVAGGPYEQYF | TGCGCCAGCAGCCAAGTAGCGGGAGGGCCGTACGAGCAGTACTTC | 15 | TRBV4-3 | - | TRBD2 | TRBJ2-7
CASSPPSQGGHEQFF | TGTGCCAGCTCACCACCTAGCCAGGGGGGCCATGAGCAGTTCTTC | 15 | TRBV18 | - | - | TRBJ2-1
CASSQGWGQGAGDTEAFF | TGTGCCAGCAGCCAAGGATGGGGACAGGGTGCCGGCGACACTGAAGCTTTCTTT | 18 | TRBV3-1/TRBV3-2 | - | TRBD1 | TRBJ1-1
CASSFPVGSNYEQYF | TGTGCCAGCAGTTTCCCGGTAGGATCGAATTACGAGCAGTACTTC | 15 | TRBV28 | - | - | TRBJ2-7
CASRAAGRANTEAFF | TGTGCCAGTAGGGCCGCGGGCAGGGCGAACACTGAAGCTTTCTTT | 15 | TRBV19 | - | - | TRBJ1-1
CASSPEWYEQYF | TGTGCCAGCAGCCCCGAATGGTACGAGCAGTACTTC | 12 | TRBV5-8 | - | - | TRBJ2-7
CASSTGHLEGSNQPQHF | TGTGCCAGCAGTACGGGACACTTAGAAGGGAGCAATCAGCCCCAGCATTTT | 17 | TRBV2 | - | - | TRBJ1-5
CASSLDQRSTDTQYF | TGTGCCAGCAGCTTGGATCAGCGGAGCACAGATACGCAGTATTTT | 15 | TRBV5-4 | - | - | TRBJ2-3
CASRESRNTEAFF | TGTGCCAGCAGAGAGTCCCGGAACACTGAAGCTTTCTTT | 13 | TRBV28 | - | - | TRBJ1-1
CASSFSMGNTEAFF | TGTGCCAGCAGCTTTTCTATGGGGAACACTGAAGCTTTCTTT | 14 | TRBV7-8 | - | - | TRBJ1-1
CASSYTHDRGSHPNQPQHF | TGTGCCAGCAGTTACACCCACGACAGGGGATCCCACCCTAATCAGCCCCAGCATTTT | 19 | TRBV6-2/TRBV6-3 | - | TRBD1 | TRBJ1-5
CASSERLVGTGEDGETQYF | TGTGCCAGCAGCGAAAGGCTGGTGGGGACAGGGGAAGATGGGGAGACCCAGTACTTC | 19 | TRBV2 | - | TRBD1 | TRBJ2-5
CASSEYQGWNQPQHF | TGTGCCAGCAGTGAATACCAGGGCTGGAATCAGCCCCAGCATTTT | 15 | TRBV2 | - | - | TRBJ1-5
CASSLKGQGWDTQYF | TGCGCCAGCAGCCTCAAAGGACAGGGGTGGGATACGCAGTATTTT | 15 | TRBV5-1 | - | TRBD1 | TRBJ2-3